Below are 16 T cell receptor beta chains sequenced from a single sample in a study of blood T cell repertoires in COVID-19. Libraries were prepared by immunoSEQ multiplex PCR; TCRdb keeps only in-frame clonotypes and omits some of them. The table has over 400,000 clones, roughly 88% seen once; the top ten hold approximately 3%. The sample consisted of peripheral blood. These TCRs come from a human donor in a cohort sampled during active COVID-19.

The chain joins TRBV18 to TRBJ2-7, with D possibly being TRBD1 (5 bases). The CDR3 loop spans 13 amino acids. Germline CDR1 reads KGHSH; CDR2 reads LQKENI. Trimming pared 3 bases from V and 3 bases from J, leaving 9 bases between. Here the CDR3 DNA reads TGTGCCAGCTCACCGGTCAGGGACTACGAGCAGTACTTC. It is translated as CASSPVRDYEQYF.

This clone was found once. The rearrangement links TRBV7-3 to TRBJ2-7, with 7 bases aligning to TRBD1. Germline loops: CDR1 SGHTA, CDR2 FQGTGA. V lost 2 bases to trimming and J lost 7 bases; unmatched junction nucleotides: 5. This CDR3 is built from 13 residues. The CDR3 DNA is TGTGCCAGCAGCTTAGGGACAGAGTCAGAGCAGTACTTC. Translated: CASSLGTESEQYF.

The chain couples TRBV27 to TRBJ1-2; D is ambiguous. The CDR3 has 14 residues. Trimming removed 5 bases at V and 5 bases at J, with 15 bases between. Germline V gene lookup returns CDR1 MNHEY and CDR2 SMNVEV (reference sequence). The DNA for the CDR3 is TGTGCCAGCAGTGACCTTCTCCGAGGGTATGGCTACACCTTC. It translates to CASSDLLRGYGYTF.

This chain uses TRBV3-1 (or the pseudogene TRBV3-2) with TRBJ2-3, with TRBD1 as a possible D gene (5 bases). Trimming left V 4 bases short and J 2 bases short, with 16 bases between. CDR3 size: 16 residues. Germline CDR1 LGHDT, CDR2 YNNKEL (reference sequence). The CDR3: CASSRLATAPTDTQYF. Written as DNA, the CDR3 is TGTGCCAGCAGCCGACTTGCGACAGCTCCCACAGATACGCAGTATTTT.

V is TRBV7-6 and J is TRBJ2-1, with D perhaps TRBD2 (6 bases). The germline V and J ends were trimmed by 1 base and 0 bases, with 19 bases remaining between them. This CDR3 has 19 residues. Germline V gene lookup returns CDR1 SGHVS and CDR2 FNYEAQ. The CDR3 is CASSLEEMLAGSSYNEQFF. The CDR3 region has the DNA TGTGCCAGCAGCTTAGAAGAAATGCTAGCCGGGAGCTCCTACAATGAGCAGTTCTTC.

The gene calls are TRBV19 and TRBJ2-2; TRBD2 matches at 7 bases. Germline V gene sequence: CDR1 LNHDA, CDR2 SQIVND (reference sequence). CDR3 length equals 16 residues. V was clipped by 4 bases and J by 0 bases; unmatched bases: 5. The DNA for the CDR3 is TGTGCCAGTAGTAACTTCGGGGGGTCGAACACCGGGGAGCTGTTTTTT. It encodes CASSNFGGSNTGELFF.

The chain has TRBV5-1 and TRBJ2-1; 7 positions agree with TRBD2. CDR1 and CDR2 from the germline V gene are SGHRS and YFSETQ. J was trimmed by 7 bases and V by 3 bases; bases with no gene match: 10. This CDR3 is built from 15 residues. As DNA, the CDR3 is TGCGCCAGCAGCTCCCAAGGCGGGAGTGGGAATGAGCAGTTCTTC. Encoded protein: CASSSQGGSGNEQFF.

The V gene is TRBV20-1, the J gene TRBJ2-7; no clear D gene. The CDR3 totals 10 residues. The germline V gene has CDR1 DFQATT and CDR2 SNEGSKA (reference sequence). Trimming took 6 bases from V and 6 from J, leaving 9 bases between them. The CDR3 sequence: CSAGHGEQYF. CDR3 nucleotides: TGCAGTGCGGGCCATGGCGAGCAGTACTTC.

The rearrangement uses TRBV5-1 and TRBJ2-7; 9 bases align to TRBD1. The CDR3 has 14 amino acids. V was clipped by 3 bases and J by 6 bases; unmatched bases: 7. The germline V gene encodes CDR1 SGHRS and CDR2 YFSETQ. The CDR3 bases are TGCGCCAGCAGCTCCCGGACAGGGGAGTCCGAGCAGTACTTC. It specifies CASSSRTGESEQYF.

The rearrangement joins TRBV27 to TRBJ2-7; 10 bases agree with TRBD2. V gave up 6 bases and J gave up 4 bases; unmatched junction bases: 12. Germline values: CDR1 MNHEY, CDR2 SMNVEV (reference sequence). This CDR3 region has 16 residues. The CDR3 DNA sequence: TGTGCCAGCAGCCGACCCCCACTAGCGGGACCGTACGAGCAGTACTTC. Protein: CASSRPPLAGPYEQYF.

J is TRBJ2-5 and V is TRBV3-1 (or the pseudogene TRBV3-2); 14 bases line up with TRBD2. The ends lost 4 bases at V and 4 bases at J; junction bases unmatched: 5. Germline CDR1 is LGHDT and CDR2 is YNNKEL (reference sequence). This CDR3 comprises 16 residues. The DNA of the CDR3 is TGTGCCAGCAGCCTAGGGACTAGCGGGAGCTTAGAGACCCAGTACTTC. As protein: CASSLGTSGSLETQYF.

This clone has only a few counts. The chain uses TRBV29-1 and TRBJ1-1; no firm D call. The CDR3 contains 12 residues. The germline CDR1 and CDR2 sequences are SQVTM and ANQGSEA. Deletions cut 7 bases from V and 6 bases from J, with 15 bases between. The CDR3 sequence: CSAQEGRAEAFF. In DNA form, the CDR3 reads TGCAGCGCCCAGGAGGGAAGGGCTGAAGCTTTCTTT.

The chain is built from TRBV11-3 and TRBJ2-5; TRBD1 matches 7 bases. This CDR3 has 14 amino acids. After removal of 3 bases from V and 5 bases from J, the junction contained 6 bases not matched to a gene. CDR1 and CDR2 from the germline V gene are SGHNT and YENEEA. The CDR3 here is CASSFTGVGETQYF. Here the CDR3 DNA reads TGTGCCAGCAGCTTTACAGGGGTGGGGGAGACCCAGTACTTC.

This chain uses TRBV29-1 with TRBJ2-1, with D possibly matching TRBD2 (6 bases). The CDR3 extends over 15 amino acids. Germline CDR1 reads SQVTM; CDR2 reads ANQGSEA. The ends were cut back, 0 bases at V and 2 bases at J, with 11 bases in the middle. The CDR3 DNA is TGCAGCGTTGAAGAGGAGGGACGGCCCTACAATGAGCAGTTCTTC. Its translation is CSVEEEGRPYNEQFF.

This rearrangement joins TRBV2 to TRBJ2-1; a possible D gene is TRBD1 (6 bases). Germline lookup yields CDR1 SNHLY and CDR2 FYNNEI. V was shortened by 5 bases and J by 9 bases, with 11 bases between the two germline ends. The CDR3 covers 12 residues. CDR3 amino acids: CASSTGYSEQFF. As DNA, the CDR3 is TGTGCCAGCAGTACAGGGTATAGTGAGCAGTTCTTC.

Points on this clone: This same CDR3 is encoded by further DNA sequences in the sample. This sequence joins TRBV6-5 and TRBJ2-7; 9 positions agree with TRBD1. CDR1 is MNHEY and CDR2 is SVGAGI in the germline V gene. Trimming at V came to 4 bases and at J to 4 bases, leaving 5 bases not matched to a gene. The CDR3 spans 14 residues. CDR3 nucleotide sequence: TGTGCCAGCAGTTCGAACAGGGGGCGTTACGAGCAGTACTTC. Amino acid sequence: CASSSNRGRYEQYF.